The 20 T cell receptor beta chains below come from one sample, sequenced in a study of T cells in women clearing cervical HPV infection. Libraries were prepared by immunoSEQ multiplex PCR; TCRdb keeps only in-frame clonotypes and omits some of them. The sample data list 30,000 to 35,000 clones. What was sequenced was blood buffy coat. The receptors come from a woman between 18 and 75 years old with a cervical HPV16 infection that either progressed to CIN3+ or cleared (not recorded which).

Concerning this clone: The CDR3 goes on 3 residues after the read ends, and that part is filled in from the germline J gene. V gene TRBV7-3 combines with J gene TRBJ2-5, with a possible D match to TRBD2 (7 bases). The CDR3 runs to 13 residues. The V gene lost 8 bases and the J gene lost 5 bases, with 15 bases spanning the gap. Germline V gene sequence: CDR1 SGHTA, CDR2 FQGTGA. The CDR3 is CASGEGGVETQYF. CDR3 bases read: TGTGCCAGCGGCGAAGGGGGGGTGGAGACC.

Of note for this clone: The CDR3 end is not reached by the read, which stops 3 residues before it; the germline J gene fills it in. V gene TRBV30 combines with J gene TRBJ1-5; 7 bases are a match to TRBD1. V lost 1 base, J lost 4 bases, and 4 bases stayed unmatched. CDR1 is GTSNPN, CDR2 SVGIG, per germline (reference sequence). CDR3 length: 14 residues. Partial CDR3 DNA: TGTGCCTGGAGTGACGGGACAGAGAATCAGCCC. Translating it yields CAWSDGTENQP. In full, the CDR3 reads CAWSDGTENQPQHF.

Regarding this clone: The germline gene is not matched at one end of the junction; a read error may be the cause. The missing CDR3 end, 3 residues past where the read stops, is filled in from the germline J gene. V gene TRBV11-2 combines with J gene TRBJ2-3; 7 bases align to TRBD1. The CDR3 has 14 residues. Germline CDR1 is SGHAT and CDR2 is FQNNGV. The CDR3 region is CASSLGQGTNTQYF. Incomplete CDR3 DNA: TGTGCCAGCAGCTTAGGACAGGGCACAAATACG.

With regard to this clone: Coverage ceases 3 residues before the CDR3 finishes, and the germline J gene fills in the end. V usage is TRBV7-8 and J usage is TRBJ1-3; a weak D match, TRBD1 (5 bases). The CDR3 covers 17 residues. Germline V lookup: CDR1 SGHVS, CDR2 FQNEAQ. V gave up 4 bases and J gave up 0 bases, with 16 bases separating them. The part of the CDR3 DNA that was read is TGTGCCAGCAGCTCGCGTTTAGGGGCGAGCTCTGGAAACACC. The encoded protein is CASSSRLGASSGNT. The entire CDR3 sequence reads CASSSRLGASSGNTIYF. Complete variable domain (other parts from reference TRBV7-8 and TRBJ1-3): GAGVSQSPRYKVAKRGQDVALRCDPISGHVSLFWYQQALGQGPEFLTYFQNEAQLDKSGLPSDRFFAERPEGSVSTLKIQRTQQEDSAVYLCASSSRLGASSGNTIYFGEGSWLTVV.

On this clone itself: The read ends 3 residues early relative to the CDR3; the germline J gene fills the gap. This chain joins TRBV11-3 and TRBJ2-5, with 7 bases lining up with TRBD1. CDR3 length equals 15 residues. The V segment lost 5 bases and the J segment 2 bases; nucleotides outside the gene matches: 8. In germline, CDR1 is SGHNT, CDR2 YENEEA. The sequenced CDR3 bases are TGTGCCAGCAGCCTTAGGGACAGCCCGCAAGAGACC. Translated, it gives CASSLRDSPQET. The CDR3 as a whole reads CASSLRDSPQETQYF.

On this clone: Read data end 3 residues before the CDR3 end; the end is taken from the germline J gene. The V and J genes are TRBV2 and TRBJ2-7, with 9 bases lining up with TRBD2. Per the germline V gene, CDR1 is SNHLY and CDR2 is FYNNEI. Trimming took 3 bases from V and 6 from J; bases not matched to a gene: 6. The CDR3 extends over 14 amino acids. Here the CDR3 reads CASSEGTSRLEQYF. The DNA read from the CDR3 is TGTGCCAGCAGTGAGGGGACTAGCAGACTCGAG.

Regarding this clone: The read terminates 3 residues before the CDR3 end, so the remaining end is supplied by the germline J gene. This sequence joins TRBV20-1 and TRBJ2-7, with 9 bases identical to TRBD2. The V and J ends lost 3 bases and 4 bases, in that order; junction bases with no gene match: 10. This CDR3 has 15 residues. Germline V lookup: CDR1 DFQATT, CDR2 SNEGSKA (reference sequence). CDR3 sequence: CSASDSGGGSYEQYF. The DNA read from the CDR3 is TGCAGTGCTAGTGATAGCGGGGGAGGATCTTACGAG.

Points on this clone: The CDR3 end lies 3 residues beyond the end of the read and is filled in from the germline J gene. The rearrangement uses TRBV7-8 and TRBJ2-1; 7 positions agree with TRBD2. In germline, CDR1 is SGHVS, CDR2 FQNEAQ. Unmatched junction bases numbered 10, after V lost 5 bases and J lost 9 bases. The CDR3 is 14 residues long. The part of the CDR3 DNA that was read is TGTGCCAGCAGCGATCCGGGACTACCCGGTGAG. The encoded protein is CASSDPGLPGE. The full CDR3 is CASSDPGLPGEQFF.

This CDR3 is CASSLGGTGGYTF. CDR3 DNA, as far as it was read: TGTGCCAGCAGCTTAGGCGGTACAGGGGGC. This chain uses TRBV7-9 with TRBJ1-2; maybe TRBD1 (6 bases). The CDR3 is cut off 3 residues early in the read; its end comes from the germline J gene. The length of the CDR3 is 13 residues. Per the germline V gene, CDR1 is SEHNR and CDR2 is FQNEAQ (reference sequence).

Concerning this clone: The missing CDR3 end, 3 residues past where the read stops, is filled in from the germline J gene. The genes are TRBV2 and TRBJ2-7, with D possibly being TRBD1 (5 bases). The CDR3 length is 13 residues. Trimming cost V 4 bases and J 3 bases, with 10 bases left between them. CDR1 is SNHLY and CDR2 is FYNNEI in the germline V gene. The CDR3 is CASSVEQVYEQYF. Partial CDR3 DNA: TGTGCCAGCAGTGTGGAACAGGTCTACGAG.

With regard to this clone: The sequence runs out 3 residues before the end of the CDR3; the remainder is reconstructed from the germline J gene. V gene TRBV6-1 combines with J gene TRBJ2-3; a possible D gene is TRBD2 (5 bases). V was cut by 2 bases and J by 6 bases, with 18 bases left in between. Germline V gives CDR1 MNHNS, CDR2 SASEGT. The CDR3 runs to 16 residues. CDR3 DNA, as far as it was read: TGTGCCAGCAGTGAATCTCGGGGAAACACCGGGGATACG. The encoded protein is CASSESRGNTGDT. The full CDR3 is CASSESRGNTGDTQYF.

With regard to this clone: The read terminates 3 residues ahead of where the CDR3 ends, so the germline J gene completes it. This rearrangement joins TRBV19 to TRBJ1-2; a possible D gene is TRBD1 (6 bases). Germline V gene lookup returns CDR1 LNHDA and CDR2 SQIVND (reference sequence). The CDR3 loop spans 14 amino acids. CDR3 sequence reads: CASSWGGGSDTYTF. The part of the CDR3 DNA that was read is TGTGCCAGTAGTTGGGGGGGCGGGTCAGATACC. The full variable domain, its missing parts supplied by reference TRBV19 and TRBJ1-2, is DGGITQSPKYLFRKEGQNVTLSCEQNLNHDAMYWYRQDPGQGLRLIYYSQIVNDFQKGDIAEGYSVSREKKESFPLTVTSAQKNPTAFYLCASSWGGGSDTYTFGSGTRLTVV.

A remark on this clone: From the germline J gene comes the end of the CDR3, since the read stops 3 residues before it. This chain uses TRBV2 with TRBJ1-2; the match to TRBD1 covers 7 bases. Germline lookup yields CDR1 SNHLY and CDR2 FYNNEI. This CDR3 is built from 13 residues. The CDR3 protein is CASRIRGSSDYTF. The covered CDR3 bases are TGTGCCAGCAGAATCAGGGGGTCTAGCGAC.

A remark on this clone: The observed sequence ends 3 residues before the CDR3 terminus, with the missing tail filled in from the germline J gene. V usage is TRBV28 and J usage is TRBJ2-7; TRBD1 aligns across 12 bases. J lost 5 bases, V lost 6 bases, and 5 bases had no gene match. Germline assignment: CDR1 MDHEN and CDR2 SYDVKM. The CDR3 has 14 amino acids. The CDR3 sequence is CASRGQGAPNEQYF. The covered CDR3 bases are TGTGCCAGCAGGGGACAGGGGGCCCCTAACGAG.

The covered CDR3 bases are TGTGCCACCCTAGCGGGAGGGCCGATAGAGACG. Translated: CATLAGGPIET. The whole CDR3 is CATLAGGPIETQYF. The gene calls are TRBV2 and TRBJ2-3, with 12 bases identical to TRBD2. Read sequence stops 3 residues before the CDR3 end, and the germline J gene provides the missing end. Per germline, CDR1 SNHLY and CDR2 FYNNEI. The CDR3 runs to 14 residues.

On this clone itself: The read comes to an end 3 residues before the CDR3 does, leaving the germline J gene to fill in the end. The identical CDR3 is also encoded by other nucleotide sequences in the sample. The chain is built from TRBV5-4 and TRBJ1-3; D may be TRBD1 (5 bases). CDR3 length: 15 amino acids. V lost 5 bases to trimming and J lost 0 bases, with 12 bases between them. CDR1 is SGHNT, CDR2 YYREEE, per germline (reference sequence). CDR3 sequence reads: CASRAGPNSGNTIYF. The sequenced part of the CDR3 DNA is TGTGCCAGCAGAGCAGGGCCGAACTCTGGAAACACC.

As to this clone: The read is 3 residues too short to cover the CDR3 end, so that end is filled in from the germline J gene. The chain has TRBV5-1 and TRBJ2-7, with 7 nucleotides matching TRBD2. Germline CDR1 reads SGHRS; CDR2 reads YFSETQ. The CDR3 is 13 residues long. V gave up 2 bases and J gave up 6 bases; unmatched junction bases: 5. The CDR3 loop is CASSLMPGGEQYF. The DNA read from the CDR3 is TGCGCCAGCAGCTTAATGCCGGGGGGCGAG.

A note on this clone: The DNA ends 3 residues before the CDR3 does, and the rest of the CDR3 is filled in from the germline J gene. This sequence joins TRBV19 and TRBJ1-5; D gene unclear. Germline lookup yields CDR1 LNHDA and CDR2 SQIVND (reference sequence). Between the trimmed V and J ends, which lost 4 bases and 7 bases, there was a span of 11 bases. This CDR3 has 13 amino acids. The covered CDR3 bases are TGTGCCAGTAGTAGCGGGGTTCGGCAGCCC. Protein product: CASSSGVRQP. In full, the CDR3 reads CASSSGVRQPQHF.

The CDR3 sequence: CSAPVARGSDDEKLFF. The CDR3 DNA, read in part, is TGCAGTGCCCCGGTGGCCAGGGGGAGTGATGATGAAAAA. The chain combines TRBV20-1 with TRBJ1-4; 7 bases agree with TRBD1. Sequencing ends 3 residues short of the CDR3 end; the germline J gene provides the rest. The CDR3 spans 16 residues. V was clipped by 6 bases and J by 6 bases; unmatched bases: 16. Per germline, CDR1 DFQATT and CDR2 SNEGSKA (reference sequence).

Details on this clone: Sequencing ends 3 residues short of the CDR3 end; the germline J gene provides the rest. This chain joins TRBV12-3 or TRBV12-4 and TRBJ2-3, with 8 bases identical to TRBD2. CDR3 length: 15 amino acids. The sequenced CDR3 bases are TGTGCCAGCAGGATCGCGGGGGGTGGCAATCAGCCG. Its protein product is CASRIAGGGNQP. The entire CDR3 is CASRIAGGGNQPQYF.